The 27 T cell receptor beta chains below were found in one sample sequenced in a study of beta chain features in type 1 diabetes. Of the isolated RNA, all was reverse transcribed, and so the sequenced material was expressed TCRB transcripts. The table came from immunoSEQ multiplex PCR; TCRdb's copy has only in-frame clones and leaves some out. Altogether roughly 370,000 clones are present, approximately 15% being singletons, with the ten largest covering approximately 0.035%. Sequenced material: naive CD4+ T cells from blood. The source of these receptors is a man aged 30 to 45 in good health.

This clone was recorded a few times. The V and J genes are TRBV4-2 and TRBJ2-3; 13 bases map to TRBD2. This CDR3 region has 15 residues. The V segment lost 4 bases and the J segment 6 bases; nucleotides outside the gene matches: 4. Germline CDR1 LGHNA, CDR2 YNFKEQ. The CDR3, as DNA: TGTGCCAGCAGCCCTCGACTAGCGGGAGGTGATACGCAGTATTTT. As protein: CASSPRLAGGDTQYF.

This clone turned up a few times. The chain is built from TRBV30 and TRBJ2-1; 7 bases agree with TRBD2. Germline V CDR1 and CDR2: GTSNPN, SVGIG (reference sequence). Trimming cost V 3 bases and J 4 bases; bases outside gene matches: 9. This CDR3 spans 15 amino acids. CDR3: CAWSVIAGEYNEQFF. CDR3 DNA sequence: TGTGCCTGGAGCGTAATAGCGGGTGAATACAATGAGCAGTTCTTC.

A few counts support this clone. The rearrangement uses TRBV5-1 and TRBJ2-7; D unresolved. The CDR3 sequence is 14 residues long. Looked up from germline, CDR1 is SGHRS and CDR2 is YFSETQ. V was clipped by 0 bases and J by 0 bases, with 7 bases between them. CDR3 DNA sequence: TGCGCCAGCAGCTTGGAATCTTACTCCTACGAGCAGTACTTC. Translated: CASSLESYSYEQYF. Looking up the rest from reference TRBV5-1 and TRBJ2-7 gives the full variable domain: KAGVTQTPRYLIKTRGQQVTLSCSPISGHRSVSWYQQTPGQGLQFLFEYFSETQRNKGNFPGRFSGRQFSNSRSEMNVSTLELGDSALYLCASSLESYSYEQYFGPGTRLTVT.

This clone was seen a handful of times. V usage is TRBV11-3 and J usage is TRBJ1-2, with unresolved D. The germline gives CDR1 SGHNT, CDR2 YENEEA. The CDR3 has 12 residues. Trimming took 1 base from V and 7 from J, leaving 7 bases between them. CDR3 sequence reads: CASSLGRSGYTF. The CDR3 region has the DNA TGTGCCAGCAGCTTAGGGAGAAGTGGCTACACCTTC.

V and J are TRBV7-9 and TRBJ2-6; unclear D gene. Germline CDR1 is SEHNR and CDR2 is FQNEAQ (reference sequence). The CDR3 sequence is 13 residues long. Trimming left V 4 bases short and J 2 bases short, with 3 bases between. CDR3 nucleotides: TGTGCCAGCAGCTGGCCTGGGGCCAACGTCCTGACTTTC. Its translation: CASSWPGANVLTF.

Comment on this clone: One junction end disagrees with the germline gene, perhaps due to a read error. Other DNA sequences in this specimen translate into the identical CDR3. The chain carries TRBV13 and TRBJ2-3; D ambiguous. This CDR3 has 14 amino acids. Germline-derived CDR1 and CDR2 are PRHDT and FYEKMQ (reference sequence). CDR3 DNA sequence: TGTGCGAGCAGCCCGGCACTGCGGCGGAATACGCAGTATTTT. This encodes CASSPALRRNTQYF.

The chain has TRBV18 and TRBJ2-6; the D is unclear. Germline V CDR1 and CDR2: KGHSH, LQKENI. This CDR3 is 12 amino acids long. The V end lost 6 bases, the J end lost 6 bases, and 6 bases lay between the germline ends. DNA for the CDR3: TGTGCCAGCTCCCTTCTGGCCAACGTCCTGACTTTC. Amino acids: CASSLLANVLTF.

This clone turned up a few times. The chain uses TRBV7-6 and TRBJ2-5; the match to TRBD2 covers 10 bases. CDR1 and CDR2 from the germline V gene are SGHVS and FNYEAQ. The V gene end was trimmed by 0 bases and the J gene end by 5 bases; junction bases not matched to a gene: 9. The CDR3 runs to 17 residues. Here the CDR3 reads CASSLAGASGGIETQYF. The CDR3, as DNA: TGTGCCAGCAGCTTAGCAGGGGCTAGCGGGGGTATCGAGACCCAGTACTTC.

V and J are TRBV25-1 and TRBJ1-3; D unresolved. Germline values: CDR1 MGHDK, CDR2 SYGVNS. CDR3 size: 15 residues. Trimming removed 0 bases from V and 2 bases from J, with 8 bases in between. CDR3 residues: CASSEYLNPGNTIYF. As DNA, the CDR3 is TGTGCCAGCAGTGAATACCTGAACCCTGGAAACACCATATATTTT.

This chain links TRBV25-1 with TRBJ2-1; either TRBD1 or TRBD2 may fit D (5 bases each). The CDR3 is made up of 16 amino acids. Trimming took off 2 bases at V and 6 bases at J, with 17 bases between the two ends. Germline CDR1 reads MGHDK; CDR2 reads SYGVNS. CDR3 nucleotides: TGTGCCAGCAGTGAAACGGGACGTTGGGTACTCAATGAGCAGTTCTTC. Amino acid sequence: CASSETGRWVLNEQFF.

The table lists this clone with a count of one. DNA of the CDR3: TGCGCCAGCAGCCACCTACGGGGGAGAGGGGAGCTGTTTTTT. Translating gives CASSHLRGRGELFF. The chain uses TRBV4-1 and TRBJ2-2; D might be TRBD2 (6 bases). Trimming shortened V by 3 bases and J by 8 bases, and 13 bases separated the two germline ends. CDR3 length equals 14 residues. From germline, CDR1 is MGHRA and CDR2 YSYEKL.

This clone was counted a few times. This rearrangement joins TRBV2 to TRBJ2-2; D ambiguous. Trimming took 6 bases from V and 4 from J, leaving 12 bases between them. The CDR3 loop spans 14 amino acids. Germline CDR1 is SNHLY and CDR2 is FYNNEI. CDR3 protein: CASSPLSPTGELFF. The CDR3 DNA sequence: TGTGCCAGCAGCCCCTTGAGCCCCACCGGGGAGCTGTTTTTT. The full variable domain, its missing parts supplied by reference TRBV2 and TRBJ2-2, is EPEVTQTPSHQVTQMGQEVILRCVPISNHLYFYWYRQILGQKVEFLVSFYNNEISEKSEIFDDQFSVERPDGSNFTLKIRSTKLEDSAMYFCASSPLSPTGELFFGEGSRLTVL.

This clone appeared a few times. The V gene is TRBV21-1, the J gene TRBJ2-7. TRBV21-1 corresponds to a pseudogene. CDR3 length: 11 residues. CDR3 nucleotide sequence: TGTGCCCGTCCTCTTTTTGCCGAGCAGTACTTC. This encodes CARPLFAEQYF.

This clone was found a few times. The V gene is TRBV18, the J gene TRBJ2-1; 9 nucleotides agree with TRBD2. The CDR3 is 17 residues long. V shed 3 bases, J shed 4 bases, and the junction held 10 bases outside the gene matches. Per germline, CDR1 KGHSH and CDR2 LQKENI. The CDR3, as DNA: TGTGCCAGCTCACCGCCGGGCGGGCTAGCGGGATACAATGAGCAGTTCTTC. Amino acid sequence: CASSPPGGLAGYNEQFF.

The CDR3 spells CASSQVAGLNTGELFF. CDR3 bases: TGTGCCAGCAGCCAAGTTGCGGGACTGAACACCGGGGAGCTGTTTTTT. The rearrangement joins TRBV14 to TRBJ2-2; possible D gene TRBD2, 6 bases. The CDR3 loop spans 16 amino acids. V lost 1 base and J lost 1, with 10 bases in between. CDR1 and CDR2 from the germline V gene are SGHDN and FVKESK.

This clone has just a few counts. The rearrangement joins TRBV7-2 to TRBJ1-2; D remains ambiguous. CDR3 length: 11 residues. V was cut by 5 bases and J by 3 bases, with 4 bases left in between. CDR1 and CDR2 from the germline V gene are SGHTA and FQGNSA. The CDR3 loop reads CASSQDYGYTF. CDR3 nucleotides: TGTGCCAGCAGCCAAGACTATGGCTACACCTTC.

The chain is built from TRBV11-2 and TRBJ2-5; 9 bases are shared with TRBD2. Germline CDR1 is SGHAT and CDR2 is FQNNGV. Unmatched junction bases numbered 10, after V lost 5 bases and J lost 0 bases. The CDR3 totals 17 residues. The CDR3 is CASSRKTLAGYQETQYF. The CDR3 DNA sequence: TGTGCCAGCAGCCGGAAAACACTAGCGGGTTACCAAGAGACCCAGTACTTC.

This clone has only a few counts. CDR3 in amino acids: CASSRVGGGTANEQFF. CDR3 coding DNA: TGTGCCAGCAGCCGGGTAGGGGGCGGGACCGCCAATGAGCAGTTCTTC. This chain connects TRBV7-9 to TRBJ2-1, with a possible D match to TRBD1 (7 bases). The CDR3 sequence is 16 residues long. Germline CDR1 and CDR2: SEHNR and FQNEAQ (reference sequence). Between the trimmed V and J ends, which lost 5 bases and 6 bases, there was a span of 20 bases.

This clone was recorded a few times. This sequence joins TRBV2 and TRBJ2-3; the match to TRBD2 covers 11 bases. CDR1 is SNHLY and CDR2 is FYNNEI in the germline V gene. The CDR3 extends over 16 amino acids. V was pared by 7 bases and J by 3 bases, with 9 bases of the junction left unmatched. CDR3 protein: CASKPRRLAGTDTQYF. Written as DNA, the CDR3 is TGTGCCAGCAAACCTAGGAGACTAGCGGGGACAGATACGCAGTATTTT. Variable domain in full (rest from reference TRBV2 and TRBJ2-3): EPEVTQTPSHQVTQMGQEVILRCVPISNHLYFYWYRQILGQKVEFLVSFYNNEISEKSEIFDDQFSVERPDGSNFTLKIRSTKLEDSAMYFCASKPRRLAGTDTQYFGPGTRLTVL.

Regarding this clone: Within the sample, other DNA sequences also encode this same CDR3. The chain carries TRBV9 and TRBJ2-3; the D is unclear. V was shortened by 0 bases and J by 6 bases, with 8 bases between the two germline ends. This CDR3 is 13 amino acids long. CDR1 and CDR2 from the germline V gene are SGDLS and YYNGEE. As DNA, the CDR3 is TGTGCCAGCAGCGTAGGTGGTAGGGATACGCAGTATTTT. Translating gives CASSVGGRDTQYF.

The rearrangement uses TRBV9 and TRBJ2-1; D not certain. V was trimmed by 3 bases and J by 4 bases, leaving 8 bases between them. The germline gives CDR1 SGDLS, CDR2 YYNGEE. The CDR3 is made up of 13 amino acids. CDR3 residues: CASSEQNYNEQFF. The CDR3 nucleotides read TGTGCCAGCAGCGAACAGAATTACAATGAGCAGTTCTTC.

Points on this clone: Other DNA sequences from this sample encode an identical CDR3 as well. The J gene is TRBJ2-2, the V gene TRBV9; D gene uncertain. Trimming took 4 bases from V and 4 from J, leaving 8 bases between them. The CDR3 runs to 13 residues. The germline V gene encodes CDR1 SGDLS and CDR2 YYNGEE. CDR3 amino acids: CASSPRATGELFF. Here the CDR3 DNA reads TGTGCCAGCAGCCCTCGGGCCACCGGGGAGCTGTTTTTT.

The chain joins TRBV5-1 to TRBJ2-5; no firm D call. Between the trimmed V and J ends, which lost 2 bases and 5 bases, there was a span of 4 bases. CDR1 SGHRS and CDR2 YFSETQ come from the germline V gene. This CDR3 comprises 11 residues. The CDR3 is CASSLWETQYF. The DNA for the CDR3 is TGCGCCAGCAGCTTATGGGAGACCCAGTACTTC.

This clone has only a few counts. The rearrangement joins TRBV9 to TRBJ2-3, with TRBD2 as a possible D gene (6 bases). The CDR3 sequence is 15 residues long. CDR1 and CDR2 from the germline V gene are SGDLS and YYNGEE. With 0 bases removed from V and 3 bases from J, the gap between germline ends came to 11 bases. CDR3 coding DNA: TGTGCCAGCAGCGTAGTAGCGGCCTTGACAGATACGCAGTATTTT. This sequence encodes CASSVVAALTDTQYF. Together with reference TRBV9 and TRBJ2-3, the CDR3 gives the full variable domain: DSGVTQTPKHLITATGQRVTLRCSPRSGDLSVYWYQQSLDQGLQFLIQYYNGEERAKGNILERFSAQQFPDLHSELNLSSLELGDSALYFCASSVVAALTDTQYFGPGTRLTVL.

The rearrangement joins TRBV2 to TRBJ2-4, with D hard to call. Germline lookup yields CDR1 SNHLY and CDR2 FYNNEI. V was shortened by 8 bases and J by 5 bases, with 16 bases between the two germline ends. The CDR3 extends over 14 amino acids. CDR3 amino acids: CASGSRVRENIQYF. Written as DNA, the CDR3 is TGTGCCAGCGGTAGTAGGGTACGGGAAAACATTCAGTACTTC.

There are a few counts of this clone. This sequence joins TRBV4-1 and TRBJ2-2; TRBD1 matches 7 bases. Germline V gene lookup returns CDR1 MGHRA and CDR2 YSYEKL. The length of the CDR3 is 15 residues. Trimming took 7 bases from V and 6 from J; bases not matched to a gene: 11. DNA of the CDR3: TGCGCCAGCAATAGTTACAGGGGTTCATCCGGGGAGCTGTTTTTT. Protein sequence: CASNSYRGSSGELFF.

The chain carries TRBV27 and TRBJ2-1; 9 positions match TRBD2. The CDR3 spans 15 residues. With V trimmed by 6 bases and J by 8 bases, 11 bases remained unmatched. Per the germline V gene, CDR1 is MNHEY and CDR2 is SMNVEV (reference sequence). CDR3 sequence reads: CASRSLAGWSDEQFF. CDR3 sequence (DNA): TGTGCCAGCAGATCCCTAGCGGGATGGTCAGATGAGCAGTTCTTC.